This TCR beta chain was documented in a study of T cells in localized non-small cell lung cancer. Points from the study as a whole: Among the tissues sampled, uninvolved adjacent lung had the highest T cell clonality, above tumor. Adjacent lung was found to contain a median approximately 50 of the top 100 tumor clones. Greater blood T cell density accompanied longer overall survival. Only one tumor region was sequenced, so heterogeneity remains possible.

CDR3 length: 14 amino acids. Germline loops: CDR1 SGHAT, CDR2 FQNNGV. The V and J ends lost 5 bases and 3 bases respectively, with 12 bases between them. This clone was recorded a few times. Its matching antigen is unknown. Data came from immunoSEQ multiplex PCR; TCRdb stores just in-frame clones and leaves some out. The sample gives about 33,000 clones, about nine tenths of which show up once; less than 20% is in the top ten. The gene calls are TRBV11-2 and TRBJ2-3; TRBD1 might be the D (6 bases). This TCR was recovered from a man between 40 and 70 years old with stage III lung adenocarcinoma. The source material was peripheral blood mononuclear cells, sampled before any cancer treatment. The CDR3 reads CASSPWGRTDTQYF. As DNA, the CDR3 is TGTGCCAGCAGCCCATGGGGGCGTACAGATACGCAGTATTTT.